This is a list of T cell receptor beta chains from one sample in a study of Tregs in tolerant kidney transplant recipients. Antigens of these TCRs are unknown. The protocol was immunoSEQ multiplex PCR, while the TCRdb copy is restricted to in-frame clones and leaves out a portion. The sample lists about 16,000 clones; 61% were seen once. Source material: Tregs from blood cultured with allogeneic cells. These receptors were collected from a human donor in good health. CDR3s include the opening cysteine and the closing phenylalanine or tryptophan. Fields, in order: clone size, J gene, V gene, D gene, CDR3 protein, CDR3 DNA. D genes are given only for firm matches. Expanded clones get a size class; other rows say once, few or many, or leave the size out.

abundance: -
j_gene: TRBJ1-5
v_gene: TRBV9
d_gene: -
CDR3aa: CASSVDFNQPQHF
CDR3nt: TGTGCCAGCAGCGTAGATTTCAATCAGCCCCAGCATTTT

abundance: medium-sized
j_gene: TRBJ2-1
v_gene: TRBV18
d_gene: TRBD2
CDR3aa: CASSNGSPAGGREQFF
CDR3nt: TGTGCCAGCTCAAATGGGAGCCCAGCGGGGGGGCGTGAGCAGTTCTTC

abundance: -
j_gene: TRBJ1-2
v_gene: TRBV6-5
d_gene: TRBD1
CDR3aa: CATRQGASNYGYTF
CDR3nt: TGTGCCACTAGACAGGGGGCGTCTAACTATGGCTACACCTTC

abundance: -
j_gene: TRBJ2-1
v_gene: TRBV7-2
d_gene: -
CDR3aa: CASSSGLYNEQFF
CDR3nt: TGTGCCAGCAGCTCGGGACTTTACAATGAGCAGTTCTTC

abundance: -
j_gene: TRBJ2-1
v_gene: TRBV19
d_gene: -
CDR3aa: CASSMAPEGEQFF
CDR3nt: TGTGCCAGTAGTATGGCCCCGGAGGGCGAGCAGTTCTTC

abundance: -
j_gene: TRBJ2-1
v_gene: TRBV6-5
d_gene: TRBD2
CDR3aa: CASSYESGSRDEQFF
CDR3nt: TGTGCCAGCAGTTACGAGAGCGGGAGTCGGGATGAGCAGTTCTTC

abundance: -
j_gene: TRBJ2-3
v_gene: TRBV4-1
d_gene: TRBD2
CDR3aa: CASSQDEASGLVGGGSTDTQYF
CDR3nt: TGCGCCAGCAGCCAAGATGAGGCTAGCGGATTGGTTGGGGGTGGTAGCACAGATACGCAGTATTTT

abundance: few
j_gene: TRBJ2-7
v_gene: TRBV7-9
d_gene: TRBD2
CDR3aa: CASRDTGTRSSYEQYF
CDR3nt: TGTGCCAGCAGGGATACCGGGACTAGGAGCTCCTACGAGCAGTACTTC

abundance: -
j_gene: TRBJ2-3
v_gene: TRBV7-3
d_gene: -
CDR3aa: CASSRGARRTDTQYF
CDR3nt: TGTGCCAGCAGCCGGGGGGCCCGAAGGACAGATACGCAGTATTTT

abundance: few
j_gene: TRBJ2-7
v_gene: TRBV6-8
d_gene: -
CDR3aa: CASSYKGTYEQYF
CDR3nt: TGTGCCAGCAGTTATAAGGGGACATACGAGCAGTACTTC

abundance: -
j_gene: TRBJ1-6
v_gene: TRBV5-1
d_gene: TRBD1
CDR3aa: CASSIQGGNSPLHF
CDR3nt: TGCGCCAGCAGCATTCAGGGGGGGAATTCACCCCTCCACTTT

abundance: -
j_gene: TRBJ2-2
v_gene: TRBV30
d_gene: TRBD2
CDR3aa: CAWIPNGRGRTGELFF
CDR3nt: TGTGCCTGGATCCCCAATGGGCGGGGGAGGACCGGGGAGCTGTTTTTT

abundance: -
j_gene: TRBJ1-2
v_gene: TRBV6-6
d_gene: TRBD1
CDR3aa: CASSGTGSYYGYTF
CDR3nt: TGTGCCAGCAGCGGGACAGGGAGTTACTATGGCTACACCTTC

abundance: few
j_gene: TRBJ1-3
v_gene: TRBV12-5
d_gene: -
CDR3aa: CASGQGDYSGNTIYF
CDR3nt: TGTGCTAGTGGTCAAGGGGACTACTCTGGAAACACCATATATTTT

abundance: -
j_gene: TRBJ2-7
v_gene: TRBV7-3
d_gene: TRBD2
CDR3aa: CASSLMLAGTYEQYF
CDR3nt: TGTGCCAGCAGCTTAATGTTAGCGGGTACCTACGAGCAGTACTTC

abundance: -
j_gene: TRBJ1-2
v_gene: TRBV29-1
d_gene: -
CDR3aa: CSVEYSGAGYGYTF
CDR3nt: TGCAGCGTTGAATATTCGGGGGCGGGCTATGGCTACACCTTC

abundance: once
j_gene: TRBJ1-2
v_gene: TRBV11-3
d_gene: -
CDR3aa: CASSLGGGYGYTF
CDR3nt: TGTGCCAGCAGCTTAGGCGGGGGCTATGGCTACACCTTC

abundance: -
j_gene: TRBJ1-1
v_gene: TRBV5-1
d_gene: TRBD1
CDR3aa: CASSSGQGVTEAFF
CDR3nt: TGCGCCAGCAGCTCGGGACAGGGGGTCACTGAAGCTTTCTTT

abundance: -
j_gene: TRBJ2-5
v_gene: TRBV6-1
d_gene: -
CDR3aa: CASSILGGETQYF
CDR3nt: TGTGCCAGCAGCATACTAGGGGGAGAGACCCAGTACTTC

abundance: once
j_gene: TRBJ2-7
v_gene: TRBV5-5
d_gene: -
CDR3aa: CASRPTWTGSYEQYF
CDR3nt: TGTGCCAGCAGGCCTACCTGGACTGGTTCCTACGAGCAGTACTTC

abundance: medium-sized
j_gene: TRBJ1-5
v_gene: TRBV19
d_gene: TRBD1
CDR3aa: CASSRRDRRPLPNQPQHF
CDR3nt: TGTGCCAGTAGTAGGAGGGACAGACGCCCTTTGCCCAATCAGCCCCAGCATTTT

abundance: -
j_gene: TRBJ1-2
v_gene: TRBV5-1
d_gene: TRBD1
CDR3aa: CASSLTWDSENYGYTF
CDR3nt: TGCGCCAGCAGCTTGACCTGGGACAGTGAGAACTATGGCTACACCTTC

abundance: -
j_gene: TRBJ1-1
v_gene: TRBV5-6
d_gene: TRBD1
CDR3aa: CASSLEGAGAFF
CDR3nt: TGTGCCAGCAGCTTGGAGGGGGCTGGAGCTTTCTTT

abundance: -
j_gene: TRBJ2-7
v_gene: TRBV2
d_gene: TRBD2
CDR3aa: CAVPHGTSVYSYEQYF
CDR3nt: TGTGCCGTCCCCCACGGGACTAGCGTCTATTCCTACGAGCAGTACTTC

abundance: -
j_gene: TRBJ2-3
v_gene: TRBV5-1
d_gene: -
CDR3aa: CASSLGGPTDTQYF
CDR3nt: TGCGCCAGCAGCTTAGGCGGCCCCACAGATACGCAGTATTTT

abundance: -
j_gene: TRBJ2-5
v_gene: TRBV7-2
d_gene: TRBD2
CDR3aa: CASSLEASGTQYF
CDR3nt: TGTGCCAGCAGCTTAGAGGCTAGCGGGACCCAGTACTTC

abundance: -
j_gene: TRBJ1-5
v_gene: TRBV18
d_gene: -
CDR3aa: CASSLQDSGNQPQHF
CDR3nt: TGTGCCAGCTCACTACAAGACAGCGGCAATCAGCCCCAGCATTTT

abundance: medium-sized
j_gene: TRBJ1-4
v_gene: TRBV25-1
d_gene: -
CDR3aa: CASSDFRAIGEKLFF
CDR3nt: TGTGCCAGCAGTGACTTCAGGGCCATCGGTGAAAAACTGTTTTTT

abundance: -
j_gene: TRBJ1-1
v_gene: TRBV7-2
d_gene: -
CDR3aa: CASSPQRETEAFF
CDR3nt: TGTGCCAGCAGCCCCCAGCGGGAGACTGAAGCTTTCTTT

abundance: -
j_gene: TRBJ1-5
v_gene: TRBV2
d_gene: -
CDR3aa: CASSLDSPSNQPQHF
CDR3nt: TGTGCCAGCAGCCTGGACAGCCCTAGCAATCAGCCCCAGCATTTT

abundance: -
j_gene: TRBJ2-2
v_gene: TRBV5-5
d_gene: TRBD2
CDR3aa: CASSRLAGVTGELFF
CDR3nt: TGTGCCAGCAGCCGACTAGCGGGAGTTACCGGGGAGCTGTTTTTT

abundance: -
j_gene: TRBJ1-4
v_gene: TRBV4-2
d_gene: -
CDR3aa: CASSRVGLNEKLFF
CDR3nt: TGTGCCAGCAGCCGGGTTGGGTTAAATGAAAAACTGTTTTTT

abundance: -
j_gene: TRBJ2-6
v_gene: TRBV6-5
d_gene: -
CDR3aa: CASRPSGANVLTF
CDR3nt: TGTGCCAGCCGCCCGTCTGGGGCCAACGTCCTGACTTTC

abundance: -
j_gene: TRBJ2-7
v_gene: TRBV6-1
d_gene: -
CDR3aa: CASNPGYTAYEQYF
CDR3nt: TGTGCCAGCAACCCAGGGTATACGGCCTACGAGCAGTACTTC

abundance: -
j_gene: TRBJ2-2
v_gene: TRBV5-5
d_gene: -
CDR3aa: CASSPTGTANTGELFF
CDR3nt: TGTGCCAGCAGTCCCACAGGGACGGCGAACACCGGGGAGCTGTTTTTT

abundance: -
j_gene: TRBJ2-7
v_gene: TRBV10-3
d_gene: TRBD1
CDR3aa: CASGRDRAYEQYF
CDR3nt: TGTGCCAGCGGAAGGGACAGAGCCTACGAGCAGTACTTC

abundance: once
j_gene: TRBJ1-3
v_gene: TRBV7-6
d_gene: -
CDR3aa: CASSLPSDGRSGNTIYF
CDR3nt: TGTGCCAGCAGCTTACCCTCGGACGGGCGCTCTGGAAACACCATATATTTT

abundance: medium-sized
j_gene: TRBJ1-6
v_gene: TRBV4-3
d_gene: -
CDR3aa: CASSPGAAGGLYSPLHF
CDR3nt: TGCGCCAGCAGCCCCGGGGCAGCCGGGGGCCTATATTCACCCCTCCACTTT

abundance: -
j_gene: TRBJ2-1
v_gene: TRBV7-9
d_gene: TRBD1
CDR3aa: CASSFWTGRSDEQFF
CDR3nt: TGTGCCAGCAGCTTCTGGACAGGGCGTAGTGATGAGCAGTTCTTC

abundance: medium-sized
j_gene: TRBJ1-2
v_gene: TRBV25-1
d_gene: -
CDR3aa: CASSQGGLLEDYGYTF
CDR3nt: TGTGCCAGCAGCCAAGGGGGACTTCTTGAGGACTATGGCTACACCTTC

abundance: -
j_gene: TRBJ2-7
v_gene: TRBV7-9
d_gene: TRBD1
CDR3aa: CASSKGTIGQGRSYEQYF
CDR3nt: TGTGCCAGCAGCAAAGGTACCATTGGACAGGGGCGATCCTACGAGCAGTACTTC

abundance: few
j_gene: TRBJ1-5
v_gene: TRBV4-3
d_gene: -
CDR3aa: CASSPIGTKPQHF
CDR3nt: TGCGCCAGCAGCCCTATTGGGACGAAGCCCCAGCATTTT

abundance: many
j_gene: TRBJ2-3
v_gene: TRBV11-2
d_gene: TRBD2
CDR3aa: CASSFLAGGSTDTQYF
CDR3nt: TGTGCCAGCAGCTTCCTAGCGGGGGGGTCCACAGATACGCAGTATTTT

abundance: -
j_gene: TRBJ2-3
v_gene: TRBV6-5
d_gene: -
CDR3aa: CASSYRDCLTDTQYF
CDR3nt: TGTGCCAGCAGTTACCGGGACTGCCTCACAGATACGCAGTATTTT

abundance: -
j_gene: TRBJ1-2
v_gene: TRBV19
d_gene: TRBD1
CDR3aa: CATNRGYGYTF
CDR3nt: TGTGCCACCAACAGGGGATATGGCTACACCTTC

abundance: few
j_gene: TRBJ1-5
v_gene: TRBV6-5
d_gene: -
CDR3aa: CASGRDQPQHF
CDR3nt: TGTGCCAGCGGGCGGGATCAGCCCCAGCATTTT

abundance: few
j_gene: TRBJ2-5
v_gene: TRBV7-9
d_gene: TRBD2
CDR3aa: CASSLVGGRGETQYF
CDR3nt: TGTGCCAGCAGCTTAGTAGGCGGGAGAGGGGAGACCCAGTACTTC

abundance: -
j_gene: TRBJ2-1
v_gene: TRBV30
d_gene: -
CDR3aa: CALGRSSYNEQFF
CDR3nt: TGTGCCTTGGGACGGAGCTCCTACAATGAGCAGTTCTTC

abundance: -
j_gene: TRBJ2-4
v_gene: TRBV11-3
d_gene: -
CDR3aa: CASSRGGSENIQYF
CDR3nt: TGTGCCAGCAGCCGAGGGGGGTCGGAAAACATTCAGTACTTC

abundance: -
j_gene: TRBJ1-2
v_gene: TRBV29-1
d_gene: TRBD1
CDR3aa: CSVGRTGKGYTF
CDR3nt: TGCAGCGTCGGGAGGACAGGGAAGGGCTACACCTTC

abundance: -
j_gene: TRBJ2-3
v_gene: TRBV6-5
d_gene: -
CDR3aa: CASSHPGTVTTQYF
CDR3nt: TGTGCCAGCAGTCATCCCGGGACGGTTACAACGCAGTATTTT

abundance: -
j_gene: TRBJ1-2
v_gene: TRBV2
d_gene: -
CDR3aa: CASRVSRMADRPMGGYTF
CDR3nt: TGTGCCAGCAGGGTAAGCCGTATGGCTGACAGGCCGATGGGAGGCTACACCTTC